The 15 T cell receptor beta chains given below trace back to one sample, sequenced in a study of regulatory T cells in long-lasting Graves disease. Time point here: newly diagnosed GD, antithyroid drugs for less than 3 months. Construction of the TCR library relied on RNA isolated from PBMCs. Building the TCR beta libraries relied on iRepertoire HTBI primers, and CDR3 regions underwent Arm-PCR. TCRdb independently ran MiXCR on the multiplex PCR reads; one entry per CDR3 protein. The table lists 400,000 to 550,000 distinct CDR3 sequences, roughly 15% of them singletons. This sample was shared with a second study, whose subject was T cells in Graves' hyperthyroidism and ophthalmopathy.

The sample was peripheral blood mononuclear cells (PBMCs), taken at new diagnosis, from a patient treated with antithyroid drugs. These receptors all come from a young woman with Graves disease.

This clonotype was seen ten or more times. The rearrangement links TRBV28 to TRBJ2-1, with 8 bases fitting TRBD2. The ends lost 3 bases at V and 6 bases at J; junction bases unmatched: 7. The CDR3 spans 15 residues. The germline V gene has CDR1 MDHEN and CDR2 SYDVKM. Here the CDR3 reads CASSFGGGQVNEQFF. The CDR3 nucleotides read TGTGCCAGCAGTTTCGGGGGGGGGCAGGTCAATGAGCAGTTCTTC.

The J gene is TRBJ2-1, the V gene TRBV5-1, with 13 bases that match TRBD2. V gave up 4 bases and J gave up 9 bases; unmatched junction bases: 10. CDR1 and CDR2 from the germline V gene are SGHRS and YFSETQ. The CDR3 contains 16 residues. The CDR3 sequence is CASSVRPGTSGVEQFF. In DNA form, the CDR3 reads TGCGCCAGCAGCGTAAGACCCGGGACTAGCGGGGTTGAGCAGTTCTTC.

The gene calls are TRBV6-2 or TRBV6-3 and TRBJ2-7; D call uncertain. CDR1 MNHEY and CDR2 SVGEGT come from the germline V gene. Trimming took off 0 bases at V and 2 bases at J, with 8 bases between the two ends. CDR3 length: 14 residues. The chain's CDR3 is CASSYSRVAYEQYF. In DNA, the CDR3 is TGTGCCAGCAGTTACTCTAGGGTTGCCTACGAGCAGTACTTC.

The sample holds many counts of this clonotype. A read error may explain this, as a much larger clone is one base away. V and J are TRBV3-1 and TRBJ2-7; TRBD1 aligns across 8 bases. Trimming at V came to 4 bases and at J to 2 bases, leaving 4 bases not matched to a gene. CDR1 and CDR2 from the germline V gene are LGHDT and YNNKEL (reference sequence). The CDR3 consists of 14 residues. CDR3 region: CASSPGQATYEQYF. For the CDR3, the DNA is TGTGCCAGCAGCCCGGGACAGGCGACCTACGAGCAGTACTTC.

The V call is TRBV10-3, the J call TRBJ2-1; TRBD2 might be the D (6 bases). CDR1 and CDR2 (germline): ENHRY, SYGVKD. Trimming stripped 6 bases from V and 8 bases from J, with 17 bases between. This CDR3 spans 14 amino acids. This CDR3 is CAIRGGLSLDEQFF. The CDR3 nucleotides read TGTGCCATCAGGGGGGGACTGTCTTTGGATGAGCAGTTCTTC.

This sequence joins TRBV7-9 and TRBJ2-4, with D perhaps matching TRBD1 (6 bases). This CDR3 region has 16 residues. V was cut by 1 base and J by 8 bases, with 18 bases left in between. Germline CDR1 and CDR2: SEHNR and FQNEAQ (reference sequence). This CDR3 is CASSLEGLGAGYIQYF. The CDR3, as DNA: TGTGCCAGCAGCTTAGAAGGTTTGGGGGCTGGATACATTCAGTACTTC.

The chain uses TRBV20-1 and TRBJ2-7; 11 bases agree with TRBD2. V shed 0 bases and J 7 bases; nucleotides not matched to a gene: 23. The CDR3 is 20 amino acids. Germline V CDR1 and CDR2: DFQATT, SNEGSKA (reference sequence). The CDR3 reads CSARDYSTTSGSLRLSEQYF. DNA of the CDR3: TGCAGTGCTAGAGATTATTCCACAACTAGCGGGAGCTTACGGCTATCTGAGCAGTACTTC.

This clonotype was counted at least ten times. V is TRBV20-1 and J is TRBJ2-5; 10 nucleotides line up with TRBD2. J gave up 2 bases and V 8 bases, and 8 bases lay outside the gene matches. Germline V lookup: CDR1 DFQATT, CDR2 SNEGSKA (reference sequence). The CDR3 length is 14 residues. Here the CDR3 reads CSPAAGGGQETQYF. The CDR3 DNA sequence: TGCAGTCCTGCAGCGGGAGGGGGTCAAGAGACCCAGTACTTC.

Comments on this clonotype: Since the CDR3 does not end with the conserved phenylalanine or tryptophan, this likely comes from a read error. The chain combines TRBV30 with TRBJ1-4; the D gene is possibly TRBD1 (5 bases). Germline assignment: CDR1 GTSNPN and CDR2 SVGIG (reference sequence). This CDR3 has 15 amino acids. DNA for the CDR3: TGTGCCTGGAGTTTGGGGGTCGCAACTAATGAAAGACTGTTTGTT. This sequence encodes CAWSLGVATNERLFV.

The chain carries TRBV9 and TRBJ2-3; 7 bases are a match to TRBD1. The germline V gene has CDR1 SGDLS and CDR2 YYNGEE. The CDR3 is 15 amino acids. The V and J ends lost 6 bases and 3 bases, in that order; junction bases with no gene match: 10. The CDR3 is CASTPQGSGTDTQYF. CDR3 nucleotide sequence: TGTGCCAGCACCCCACAGGGGTCAGGGACAGATACGCAGTATTTT.

The chain couples TRBV7-6 to TRBJ1-3, with 7 bases fitting TRBD1. The CDR3 is made up of 17 amino acids. V was pared by 5 bases and J by 3 bases, with 13 bases of the junction left unmatched. From germline, CDR1 is SGHVS and CDR2 FNYEAQ. CDR3 in amino acids: CASSANPGQSGGNTIYF. As DNA, the CDR3 is TGTGCCAGCAGCGCCAACCCGGGACAGAGTGGTGGAAACACCATATATTTT.

The rearrangement links TRBV12-3 or TRBV12-4 to TRBJ2-7, with 14 bases that match TRBD2. V was pared by 5 bases and J by 3 bases, with 9 bases of the junction left unmatched. The CDR3 totals 17 residues. CDR3 DNA: TGTGCCAGCAGTCCCCGACTAGCGGGAGGGCCGGACTACGAGCAGTACTTC. Its protein product is CASSPRLAGGPDYEQYF.

This clonotype appeared many times. V usage is TRBV7-2 and J usage is TRBJ2-7, with 11 nucleotides matching TRBD2. There are 15 residues in the CDR3. Germline loops: CDR1 SGHTA, CDR2 FQGNSA. V trimming: 5 bases; J trimming: 4 bases; junction bases outside the gene matches: 7. CDR3 nucleotide sequence: TGTGCCAGCAGCATACTAGCGGGAGAAGTGTACGAGCAGTACTTC. Amino acids: CASSILAGEVYEQYF.

This clonotype was recorded many times. The chain recombines TRBV4-2 with TRBJ2-7; 10 bases are shared with TRBD1. This CDR3 region has 17 residues. Germline CDR1 is LGHNA and CDR2 is YNFKEQ. J was trimmed by 1 base and V by 3 bases; bases with no gene match: 9. The CDR3 here is CASSQIGTGANSYEQYF. CDR3 nucleotides: TGTGCCAGCAGCCAGATCGGGACAGGGGCTAATTCCTACGAGCAGTACTTC.

The chain has TRBV7-3 and TRBJ2-3, with TRBD2 matching 11 bases. V trimming: 5 bases; J trimming: 2 bases; junction bases outside the gene matches: 3. This CDR3 contains 15 residues. Germline CDR1 SGHTA, CDR2 FQGTGA. The CDR3 loop reads CASSRLAGPTDTQYF. DNA for the CDR3: TGTGCCAGCAGCCGACTAGCGGGACCCACAGATACGCAGTATTTT.